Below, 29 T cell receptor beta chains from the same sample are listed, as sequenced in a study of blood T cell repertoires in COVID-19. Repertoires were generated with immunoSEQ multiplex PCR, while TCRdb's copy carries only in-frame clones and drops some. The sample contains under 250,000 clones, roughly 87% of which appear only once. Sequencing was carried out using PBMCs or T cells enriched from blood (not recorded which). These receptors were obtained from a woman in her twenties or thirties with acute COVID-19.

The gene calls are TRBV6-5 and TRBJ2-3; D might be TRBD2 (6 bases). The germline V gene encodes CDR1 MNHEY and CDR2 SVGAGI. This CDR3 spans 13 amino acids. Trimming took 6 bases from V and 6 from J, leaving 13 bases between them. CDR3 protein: CASRNRGTDTQYF. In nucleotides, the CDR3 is TGTGCCAGCAGGAATCGGGGGACCGATACGCAGTATTTT.

The CDR3 here is CASSTTAYNEQFF. The CDR3 region has the DNA TGTGCCAGCAGCACGACAGCCTACAATGAGCAGTTCTTC. V is TRBV7-9 and J is TRBJ2-1; tentatively, D is TRBD1 (5 bases). The CDR3 extends over 13 amino acids. Trimming pared 5 bases from V and 2 bases from J, leaving 7 bases between. Germline V gives CDR1 SEHNR, CDR2 FQNEAQ (reference sequence). The variable domain in full, completed from reference TRBV7-9 and TRBJ2-1, reads DTGVSQNPRHKITKRGQNVTFRCDPISEHNRLYWYRQTLGQGPEFLTYFQNEAQLEKSRLLSDRFSAERPKGSFSTLEIQRTEQGDSAMYLCASSTTAYNEQFFGPGTRLTVL.

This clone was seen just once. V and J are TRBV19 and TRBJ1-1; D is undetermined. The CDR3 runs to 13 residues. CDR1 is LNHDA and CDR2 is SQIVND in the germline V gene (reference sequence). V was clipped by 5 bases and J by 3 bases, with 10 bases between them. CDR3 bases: TGTGCCAGTAGTTTCACCGGGGACACTGAAGCTTTCTTT. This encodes CASSFTGDTEAFF.

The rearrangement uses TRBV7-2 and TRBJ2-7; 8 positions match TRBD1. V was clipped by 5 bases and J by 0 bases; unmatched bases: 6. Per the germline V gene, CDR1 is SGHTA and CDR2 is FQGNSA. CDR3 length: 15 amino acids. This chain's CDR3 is CASSIRQGSSYEQYF. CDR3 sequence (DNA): TGTGCCAGCAGCATTAGACAGGGGAGCTCCTACGAGCAGTACTTC.

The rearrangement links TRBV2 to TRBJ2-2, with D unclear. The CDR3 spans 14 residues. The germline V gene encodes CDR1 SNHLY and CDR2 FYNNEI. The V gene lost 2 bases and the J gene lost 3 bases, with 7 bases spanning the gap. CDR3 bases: TGTGCCAGCAGTGAACGCGGTTACACCGGGGAGCTGTTTTTT. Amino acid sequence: CASSERGYTGELFF.

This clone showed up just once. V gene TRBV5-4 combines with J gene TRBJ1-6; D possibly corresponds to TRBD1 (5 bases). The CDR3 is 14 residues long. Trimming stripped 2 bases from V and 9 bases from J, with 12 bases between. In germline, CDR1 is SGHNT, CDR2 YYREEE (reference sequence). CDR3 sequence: CASSFSGLPSPLHF. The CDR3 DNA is TGTGCCAGCAGCTTTTCAGGGCTCCCTTCACCCCTCCACTTT.

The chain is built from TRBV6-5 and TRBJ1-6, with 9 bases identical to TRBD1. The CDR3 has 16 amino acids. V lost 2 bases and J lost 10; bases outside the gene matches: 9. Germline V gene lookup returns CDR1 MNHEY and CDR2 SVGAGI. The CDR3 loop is CASSYDRGQGGSPLHF. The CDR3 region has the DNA TGTGCCAGCAGTTACGATAGGGGACAGGGAGGGTCACCCCTCCACTTT.

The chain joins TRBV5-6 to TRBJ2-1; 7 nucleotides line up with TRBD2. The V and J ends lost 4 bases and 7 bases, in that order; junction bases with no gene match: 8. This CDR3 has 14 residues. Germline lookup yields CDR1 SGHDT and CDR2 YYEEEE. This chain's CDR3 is CASSPGTIPNEQFF. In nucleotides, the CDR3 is TGTGCCAGCAGCCCCGGGACTATTCCGAATGAGCAGTTCTTC. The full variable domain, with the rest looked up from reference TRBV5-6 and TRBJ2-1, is DAGVTQSPTHLIKTRGQQVTLRCSPKSGHDTVSWYQQALGQGPQFIFQYYEEEERQRGNFPDRFSGHQFPNYSSELNVNALLLGDSALYLCASSPGTIPNEQFFGPGTRLTVL.

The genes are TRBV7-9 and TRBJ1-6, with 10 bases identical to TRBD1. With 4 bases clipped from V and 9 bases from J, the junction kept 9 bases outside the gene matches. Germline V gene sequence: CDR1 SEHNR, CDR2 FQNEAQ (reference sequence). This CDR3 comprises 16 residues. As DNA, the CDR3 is TGTGCCAGCAGCTCGTTCGACAGGGGGCGGTTTTCACCCCTCCACTTT. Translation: CASSSFDRGRFSPLHF. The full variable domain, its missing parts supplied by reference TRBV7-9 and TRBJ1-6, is DTGVSQNPRHKITKRGQNVTFRCDPISEHNRLYWYRQTLGQGPEFLTYFQNEAQLEKSRLLSDRFSAERPKGSFSTLEIQRTEQGDSAMYLCASSSFDRGRFSPLHFGNGTRLTVT.

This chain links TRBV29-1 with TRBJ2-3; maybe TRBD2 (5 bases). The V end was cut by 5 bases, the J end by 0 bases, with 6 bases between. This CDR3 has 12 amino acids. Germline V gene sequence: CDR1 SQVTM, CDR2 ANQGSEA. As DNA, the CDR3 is TGCAGCGTTAGGACTAGCACAGATACGCAGTATTTT. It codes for CSVRTSTDTQYF.

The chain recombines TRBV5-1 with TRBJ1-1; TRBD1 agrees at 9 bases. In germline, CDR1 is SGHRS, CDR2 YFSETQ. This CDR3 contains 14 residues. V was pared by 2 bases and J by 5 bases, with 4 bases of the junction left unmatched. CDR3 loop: CASSLWTGVTEAFF. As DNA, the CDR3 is TGCGCCAGCAGCTTATGGACAGGGGTAACTGAAGCTTTCTTT.

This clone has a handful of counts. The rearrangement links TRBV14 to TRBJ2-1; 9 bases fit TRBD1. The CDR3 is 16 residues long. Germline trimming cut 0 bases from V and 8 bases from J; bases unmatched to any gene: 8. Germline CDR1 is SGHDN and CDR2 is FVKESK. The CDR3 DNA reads TGTGCCAGCAGCCAAGATCCCGGGACAGGGATTTATGAGCAGTTCTTC. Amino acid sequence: CASSQDPGTGIYEQFF.

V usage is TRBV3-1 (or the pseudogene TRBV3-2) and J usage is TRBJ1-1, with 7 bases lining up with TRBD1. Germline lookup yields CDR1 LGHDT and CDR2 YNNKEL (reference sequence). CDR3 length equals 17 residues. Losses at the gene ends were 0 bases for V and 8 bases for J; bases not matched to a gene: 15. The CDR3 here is CASSQDRLDRPKEEAFF. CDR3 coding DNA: TGTGCCAGCAGCCAAGATCGACTGGACAGGCCGAAAGAAGAAGCTTTCTTT.

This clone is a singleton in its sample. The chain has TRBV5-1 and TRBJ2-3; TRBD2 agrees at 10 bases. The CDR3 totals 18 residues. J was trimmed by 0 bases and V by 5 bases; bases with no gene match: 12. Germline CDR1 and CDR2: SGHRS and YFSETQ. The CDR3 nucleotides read TGCGCCAGCAGAACCCGGTTAGCGGGGGGCCAGAGCACAGATACGCAGTATTTT. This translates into CASRTRLAGGQSTDTQYF.

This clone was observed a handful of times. CDR3 region: CSASSVGGGSYNEQFF. The CDR3, as DNA: TGCAGTGCTAGTTCAGTTGGCGGGGGCTCCTACAATGAGCAGTTCTTC. The chain recombines TRBV20-1 with TRBJ2-1, with TRBD2 matching over 7 bases. The CDR3 is 16 amino acids. The trim removed 3 bases at V and 0 bases at J, leaving 8 bases unmatched. Germline CDR1 and CDR2: DFQATT and SNEGSKA (reference sequence).

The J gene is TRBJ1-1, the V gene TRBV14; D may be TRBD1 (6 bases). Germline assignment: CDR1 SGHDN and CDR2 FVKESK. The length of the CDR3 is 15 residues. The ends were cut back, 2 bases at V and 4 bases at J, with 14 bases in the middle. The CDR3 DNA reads TGTGCCAGCAGCCAATTCCCCAGGGGTTCCACTGAAGCTTTCTTT. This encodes CASSQFPRGSTEAFF. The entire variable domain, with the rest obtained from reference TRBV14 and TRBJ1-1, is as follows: EAGVTQFPSHSVIEKGQTVTLRCDPISGHDNLYWYRRVMGKEIKFLLHFVKESKQDESGMPNNRFLAERTGGTYSTLKVQPAELEDSGVYFCASSQFPRGSTEAFFGQGTRLTVV.

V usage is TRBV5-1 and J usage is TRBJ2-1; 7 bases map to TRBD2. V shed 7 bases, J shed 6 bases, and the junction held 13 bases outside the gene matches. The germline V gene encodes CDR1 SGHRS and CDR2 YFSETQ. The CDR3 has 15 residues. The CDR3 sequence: CASSDPSGTPNEQFF. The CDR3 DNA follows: TGCGCCAGCTCGGATCCCAGCGGGACCCCCAATGAGCAGTTCTTC. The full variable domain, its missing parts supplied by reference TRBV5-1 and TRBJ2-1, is KAGVTQTPRYLIKTRGQQVTLSCSPISGHRSVSWYQQTPGQGLQFLFEYFSETQRNKGNFPGRFSGRQFSNSRSEMNVSTLELGDSALYLCASSDPSGTPNEQFFGPGTRLTVL.

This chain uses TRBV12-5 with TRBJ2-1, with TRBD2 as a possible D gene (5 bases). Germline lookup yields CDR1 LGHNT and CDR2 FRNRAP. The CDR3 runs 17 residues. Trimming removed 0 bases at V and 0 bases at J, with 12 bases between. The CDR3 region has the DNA TGTGCTAGTGGTTTGGTAGGGCGGGTTCACTCCTACAATGAGCAGTTCTTC. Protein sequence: CASGLVGRVHSYNEQFF.

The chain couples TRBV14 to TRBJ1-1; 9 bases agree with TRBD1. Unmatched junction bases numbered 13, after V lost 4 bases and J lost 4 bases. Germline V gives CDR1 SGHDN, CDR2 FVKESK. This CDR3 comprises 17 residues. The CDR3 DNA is TGTGCCAGCAGCCCATGGGGAACAGGGGGCGCGATCACTGAAGCTTTCTTT. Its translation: CASSPWGTGGAITEAFF.

CDR3 nucleotides: TGTGCCAGCAGTTACGATAGGGGGCGAGGAAACACCATATATTTT. As protein: CASSYDRGRGNTIYF. The chain recombines TRBV6-5 with TRBJ1-3, with 7 nucleotides matching TRBD1. V was clipped by 2 bases and J by 4 bases; unmatched bases: 5. The CDR3 has 15 amino acids. CDR1 is MNHEY, CDR2 SVGAGI, per germline.

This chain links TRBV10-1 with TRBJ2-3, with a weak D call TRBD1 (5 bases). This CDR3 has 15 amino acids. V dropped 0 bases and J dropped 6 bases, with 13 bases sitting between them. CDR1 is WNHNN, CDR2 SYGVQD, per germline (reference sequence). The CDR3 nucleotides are TGCGCCAGCAGTGAGTCGAGTCAGGGCCCGGATACGCAGTATTTT. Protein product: CASSESSQGPDTQYF.

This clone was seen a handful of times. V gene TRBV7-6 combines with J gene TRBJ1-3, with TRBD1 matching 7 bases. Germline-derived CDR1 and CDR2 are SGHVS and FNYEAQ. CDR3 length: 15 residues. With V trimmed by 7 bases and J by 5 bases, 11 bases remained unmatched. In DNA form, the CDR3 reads TGTGCCAGCACCAACCCCTACAGGGGCAGAAACACCATATATTTT. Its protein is CASTNPYRGRNTIYF.

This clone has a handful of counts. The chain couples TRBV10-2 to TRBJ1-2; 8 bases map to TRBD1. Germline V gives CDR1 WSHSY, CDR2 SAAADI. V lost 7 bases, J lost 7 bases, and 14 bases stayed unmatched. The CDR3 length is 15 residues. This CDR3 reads CASKGRGPSAIGYTF. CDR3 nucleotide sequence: TGCGCCAGCAAAGGCAGGGGGCCCTCCGCCATTGGCTACACCTTC.

DNA of the CDR3: TGTGCCAGCACGCGGGTTTACCAAGAGACCCAGTACTTC. It codes for CASTRVYQETQYF. The genes are TRBV7-2 and TRBJ2-5, with a weak D call TRBD2 (5 bases). Trimming took off 7 bases at V and 0 bases at J, with 9 bases between the two ends. CDR1 and CDR2 from the germline V gene are SGHTA and FQGNSA. The CDR3 covers 13 residues.

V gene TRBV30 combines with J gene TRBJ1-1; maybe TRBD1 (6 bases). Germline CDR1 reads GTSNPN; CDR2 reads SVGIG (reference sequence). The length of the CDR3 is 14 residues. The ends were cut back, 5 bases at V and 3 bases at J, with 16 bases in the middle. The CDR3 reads CAWADLQGDTEAFF. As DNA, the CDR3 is TGTGCCTGGGCCGATTTACAGGGAGACACTGAAGCTTTCTTT.

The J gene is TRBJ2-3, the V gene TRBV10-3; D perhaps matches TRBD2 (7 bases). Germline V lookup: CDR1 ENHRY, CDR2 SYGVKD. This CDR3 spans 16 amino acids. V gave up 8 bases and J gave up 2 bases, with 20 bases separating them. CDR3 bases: TGTGCCATCGCCACCCCATCGGGGGGCGTCACAGATACGCAGTATTTT. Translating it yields CAIATPSGGVTDTQYF.

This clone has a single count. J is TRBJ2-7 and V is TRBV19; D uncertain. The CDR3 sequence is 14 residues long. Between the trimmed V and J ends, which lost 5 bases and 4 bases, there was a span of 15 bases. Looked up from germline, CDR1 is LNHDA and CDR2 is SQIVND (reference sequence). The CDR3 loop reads CASSVATSAYEQYF. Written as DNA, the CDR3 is TGTGCCAGTAGTGTCGCTACGAGTGCGTACGAGCAGTACTTC.

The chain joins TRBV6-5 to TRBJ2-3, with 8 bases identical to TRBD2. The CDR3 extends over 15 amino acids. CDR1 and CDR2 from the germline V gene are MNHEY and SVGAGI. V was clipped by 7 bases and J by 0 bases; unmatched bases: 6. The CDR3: CASTLRGGSTDTQYF. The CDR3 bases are TGTGCCAGCACTTTACGGGGGGGCAGCACAGATACGCAGTATTTT.

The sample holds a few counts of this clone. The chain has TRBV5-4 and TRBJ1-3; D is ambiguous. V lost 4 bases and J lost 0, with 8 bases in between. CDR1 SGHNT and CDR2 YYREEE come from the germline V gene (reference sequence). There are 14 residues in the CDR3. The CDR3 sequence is CASSDGVSGNTIYF. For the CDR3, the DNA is TGTGCCAGCAGCGACGGAGTCTCTGGAAACACCATATATTTT.